Below are 22 T cell receptor beta chains sequenced from a single sample in a study of blood T cells in healthy people across ages. Primed by a sample-barcoded 5' primer and a J-beta primer mix, a second PCR proceeded for about 6 to 11 cycles. One entry per CDR3 protein, called by TCRdb with MiXCR from the 5' RACE reads. This sample has about 2 million distinct CDR3 sequences, with just under 50% found just once. The sample taken for sequencing was blood. The receptors here all came from a woman between 40 and 55 years old in good health.

This clonotype showed up just a few times. The gene calls are TRBV20-1 and TRBJ2-5, with TRBD2 identical over 10 bases. This CDR3 comprises 14 residues. The germline gives CDR1 DFQATT, CDR2 SNEGSKA (reference sequence). V lost 3 bases and J lost 6; bases outside the gene matches: 7. This chain's CDR3 is CSASRSGGAKTQYF. The CDR3 nucleotides read TGCAGTGCTAGTCGGAGCGGGGGGGCGAAGACCCAGTACTTC.

The chain combines TRBV24-1 with TRBJ2-6; D is unresolved. Per germline, CDR1 KGHDR and CDR2 SFDVKD. The CDR3 runs 16 residues. V lost 5 bases to trimming and J lost 1 base, with 11 bases between them. CDR3 coding DNA: TGTGCCACCAGTGCTATCCAAGATTCTGGGGCCAACGTCCTGACTTTC. Translation gives CATSAIQDSGANVLTF.

This sequence joins TRBV3-1 and TRBJ1-2; maybe TRBD1 (6 bases). Trimming took 3 bases from V and 7 from J, leaving 15 bases between them. This CDR3 is 14 amino acids long. The germline CDR1 and CDR2 sequences are LGHDT and YNNKEL (reference sequence). The CDR3 DNA reads as TGTGCCAGCAGCCACCTGGACAGCTTTACTGGCTACACCTTC. It yields the protein CASSHLDSFTGYTF.

This chain connects TRBV7-2 to TRBJ2-5; 11 bases line up with TRBD2. This CDR3 is 15 amino acids long. After removal of 5 bases from V and 3 bases from J, the junction contained 5 bases not matched to a gene. Germline V gene sequence: CDR1 SGHTA, CDR2 FQGNSA. The CDR3 protein is CASSPSSGGEETQYF. The CDR3 nucleotides read TGTGCCAGCAGCCCGAGTAGCGGGGGGGAAGAGACCCAGTACTTC. The full variable domain, completed using reference TRBV7-2 and TRBJ2-5, is GAGVSQSPSNKVTEKGKDVELRCDPISGHTALYWYRQSLGQGLEFLIYFQGNSAPDKSGLPSDRFSAERTGGSVSTLTIQRTQQEDSAVYLCASSPSSGGEETQYFGPGTRLLVL.

The chain's CDR3 is CASSHGGGDGYTF. For the CDR3, the DNA is TGTGCCAGCTCACACGGAGGAGGGGACGGCTACACCTTC. J is TRBJ1-2 and V is TRBV18; perhaps TRBD1 as D (5 bases). CDR3 length: 13 amino acids. The V gene's germline CDR1 is KGHSH and CDR2 LQKENI. V dropped 4 bases and J dropped 8 bases, with 14 bases sitting between them.

This sequence joins TRBV4-1 and TRBJ1-5; D is undetermined. V was shortened by 1 base and J by 6 bases, with 10 bases between the two germline ends. This CDR3 region has 14 residues. Germline V gene sequence: CDR1 MGHRA, CDR2 YSYEKL. As DNA, the CDR3 is TGCGCCAGCAGCCAAGCGGAAACGGTTCAGCCCCAGCATTTT. Its translation is CASSQAETVQPQHF.

This chain connects TRBV13 to TRBJ1-6; no firm D call. Germline CDR1 is PRHDT and CDR2 is FYEKMQ (reference sequence). V was pared by 5 bases and J by 5 bases, with 19 bases between. The CDR3 sequence is 17 residues long. Here the CDR3 DNA reads TGTGCCAGCAGCAACCTTGTCGTTGTAGGCGATAATTCACCCCTCCACTTT. Protein: CASSNLVVVGDNSPLHF. Drawing the rest from reference TRBV13 and TRBJ1-6, the complete variable domain is AAGVIQSPRHLIKEKRETATLKCYPIPRHDTVYWYQQGPGQDPQFLISFYEKMQSDKGSIPDRFSAQQFSDYHSELNMSSLELGDSALYFCASSNLVVVGDNSPLHFGNGTRLTVT.

The chain is built from TRBV6-5 and TRBJ1-6, with D hard to call. Germline V gives CDR1 MNHEY, CDR2 SVGAGI. CDR3 length: 16 residues. The V end was cut by 0 bases, the J end by 2 bases, with 8 bases between. The CDR3 region is CASSYSRRAYNSPLHF. CDR3 DNA: TGTGCCAGCAGTTACTCGAGAAGGGCCTATAATTCACCCCTCCACTTT.

J is TRBJ2-3 and V is TRBV7-2, with 10 positions matching TRBD2. J lost 1 base, V lost 0 bases, and 7 bases had no gene match. Germline lookup yields CDR1 SGHTA and CDR2 FQGNSA. This CDR3 is 18 amino acids long. This CDR3 is CASSLASVAGGRTDTQYF. CDR3 in DNA: TGTGCCAGCAGCTTAGCGTCGGTAGCGGGGGGACGCACAGATACGCAGTATTTT.

The rearrangement joins TRBV27 to TRBJ2-1; 12 bases map to TRBD2. V gave up 6 bases and J gave up 10 bases; unmatched junction bases: 13. CDR3 length: 16 amino acids. Germline V gene lookup returns CDR1 MNHEY and CDR2 SMNVEV (reference sequence). CDR3 sequence reads: CASSPATSGGGWEQFF. CDR3 DNA: TGTGCCAGCAGCCCTGCGACTAGCGGGGGAGGTTGGGAGCAGTTCTTC.

CDR3 sequence: CSARDLWQNEKLFF. CDR3 nucleotides: TGCAGTGCTAGAGATCTATGGCAGAATGAAAAACTGTTTTTT. J is TRBJ1-4 and V is TRBV20-1; D is unresolved. V lost 0 bases and J lost 5, with 10 bases in between. The CDR3 length is 14 residues. Germline V gene lookup returns CDR1 DFQATT and CDR2 SNEGSKA (reference sequence).

The chain has TRBV12-3 or TRBV12-4 and TRBJ2-3; perhaps TRBD2 as D (7 bases). CDR3 length equals 14 residues. V lost 5 bases, J lost 5 bases, and 14 bases lay in between. CDR3: CASSKTRGGDTQYF. CDR3 DNA: TGTGCCAGCAGTAAGACTAGGGGGGGAGATACGCAGTATTTT.

V and J are TRBV24-1 and TRBJ2-1, with D perhaps matching TRBD1 (6 bases). Trimming pared 1 base from V and 4 bases from J, leaving 13 bases between. Germline CDR1 and CDR2: KGHDR and SFDVKD. The CDR3 extends over 16 amino acids. In DNA form, the CDR3 reads TGTGCCACCAGTGATTTTCCGCAGGGGCTTTACAATGAGCAGTTCTTC. It codes for CATSDFPQGLYNEQFF.

The gene calls are TRBV6-2 or TRBV6-3 and TRBJ1-5; 8 bases agree with TRBD1. The germline gives CDR1 MNHEY, CDR2 SVGEGT. The V segment lost 2 bases and the J segment 6 bases; nucleotides outside the gene matches: 9. CDR3 length: 16 amino acids. As DNA, the CDR3 is TGTGCCAGCAGTTACCGTTTCAGGGGGCTGGGTCAGCCCCAGCATTTT. Translation gives CASSYRFRGLGQPQHF.

V and J are TRBV5-1 and TRBJ2-2; 14 bases align to TRBD2. CDR1 and CDR2 (germline): SGHRS, YFSETQ. The V and J ends lost 4 bases and 5 bases, in that order; junction bases with no gene match: 1. The CDR3 loop spans 15 amino acids. DNA for the CDR3: TGCGCCAGCAGCGGACTAGCGGGGGGTACCGGGGAGCTGTTTTTT. Protein product: CASSGLAGGTGELFF.

The rearrangement uses TRBV28 and TRBJ2-1; possibly TRBD2 for D (6 bases). Germline V gene sequence: CDR1 MDHEN, CDR2 SYDVKM. CDR3 length equals 15 residues. Trimming left V 2 bases short and J 4 bases short, with 12 bases between. Here the CDR3 reads CASSLLVRGYNEQFF. The CDR3 DNA follows: TGTGCCAGCAGTTTACTAGTCCGGGGGTACAATGAGCAGTTCTTC.

This clonotype was picked up a small number of times. The chain recombines TRBV6-2 or TRBV6-3 with TRBJ2-5; 9 bases line up with TRBD2. The CDR3 is 18 residues long. In germline, CDR1 is MNHEY, CDR2 SVGEGT. V lost 2 bases and J lost 1; bases outside the gene matches: 11. DNA of the CDR3: TGTGCCAGCAGTTACCAGAGCGGTAGCGGGAGAAGCCAAGAGACCCAGTACTTC. Translation gives CASSYQSGSGRSQETQYF.

This clonotype has a handful of counts. V usage is TRBV2 and J usage is TRBJ1-6; D gene ambiguous. The CDR3 consists of 16 residues. In germline, CDR1 is SNHLY, CDR2 FYNNEI. V was shortened by 3 bases and J by 0 bases, with 9 bases between the two germline ends. CDR3 coding DNA: TGTGCCAGCAGTGAGCGCAGGAGCTCCTATAATTCACCCCTCCACTTT. This gives the protein CASSERRSSYNSPLHF.

The chain couples TRBV9 to TRBJ2-7; 8 positions match TRBD2. The CDR3 totals 15 residues. The J segment lost 4 bases and the V segment lost 0 bases, leaving 6 bases of the junction unmatched. CDR1 and CDR2 (germline): SGDLS, YYNGEE. The CDR3 bases are TGTGCCAGCAGCGTAGGGTCCGGCGGGGGGTACGAGCAGTACTTC. Amino acid sequence: CASSVGSGGGYEQYF.

This sequence joins TRBV20-1 and TRBJ1-1; a possible D gene is TRBD1 (6 bases). The CDR3 is 16 amino acids. The germline V gene encodes CDR1 DFQATT and CDR2 SNEGSKA (reference sequence). V shed 3 bases and J shed 1 base, with 18 bases lying between them. CDR3 amino acids: CSASTGFASWNTEAFF. CDR3 DNA: TGCAGTGCTAGCACAGGGTTTGCGTCGTGGAACACTGAAGCTTTCTTT.

This clonotype showed up just a few times. This rearrangement joins TRBV10-2 to TRBJ2-7; 10 bases line up with TRBD2. The V and J ends lost 10 bases and 1 base, in that order; junction bases with no gene match: 7. CDR3 length: 14 residues. Per the germline V gene, CDR1 is WSHSY and CDR2 is SAAADI. The CDR3 here is CATDPGLASYEQYF. The CDR3, as DNA: TGCGCCACTGATCCGGGACTAGCGTCCTACGAGCAGTACTTC.

V usage is TRBV29-1 and J usage is TRBJ2-3; 7 nucleotides align to TRBD1. The CDR3 is 11 residues long. Germline lookup yields CDR1 SQVTM and CDR2 ANQGSEA. J gave up 9 bases and V 6 bases, and 6 bases lay outside the gene matches. CDR3 protein: CSVTQGETQYF. In DNA form, the CDR3 reads TGCAGCGTAACTCAGGGGGAGACGCAGTATTTT.